These 28 T cell receptor beta chains share one sample of origin, sequenced in a study of CD8 T cells in Susac syndrome. Random hexamers served to reverse transcribe roughly 0.45 to 1 ug RNA. TCRdb reprocessed the immunoSEQ multiplex PCR reads with MiXCR, giving one entry per CDR3 protein. The sample carries 180,000 or so distinct CDR3 sequences, about 95% recorded once. Source material: CD4+ T cells from PBMCs. These receptor sequences come from a human donor in good health.

This chain joins TRBV4-3 and TRBJ2-3; 10 bases map to TRBD1. Germline V gives CDR1 LGHNA, CDR2 YSLEER. V lost 6 bases to trimming and J lost 6 bases; unmatched junction nucleotides: 12. CDR3 length: 16 amino acids. CDR3 nucleotides: TGCGCCAGCAGAGCAACCGGGACAGGGGTTGAGGATACGCAGTATTTT. Residues: CASRATGTGVEDTQYF.

This chain links TRBV4-3 with TRBJ2-1, with 8 bases that match TRBD2. The CDR3 extends over 15 amino acids. Germline-derived CDR1 and CDR2 are LGHNA and YSLEER. Trimming took 4 bases from V and 9 from J; bases not matched to a gene: 11. The CDR3 coding sequence is TGCGCCAGCAGCCCGATAGCGGGAAAAATCGGTGAGCAGTTCTTC. Its protein product is CASSPIAGKIGEQFF.

The rearrangement uses TRBV7-9 and TRBJ1-1, with a weak D call TRBD1 (6 bases). The CDR3 contains 14 residues. Trimming removed 7 bases from V and 7 bases from J, with 19 bases in between. Germline V CDR1 and CDR2: SEHNR, FQNEAQ (reference sequence). CDR3 region: CASNTFTGASEAFF. CDR3 nucleotide sequence: TGTGCCAGCAACACTTTCACGGGGGCAAGTGAAGCTTTCTTT.

V and J are TRBV6-1 and TRBJ2-4, with D tentatively TRBD1 (5 bases). In germline, CDR1 is MNHNS, CDR2 SASEGT. CDR3 length: 15 residues. V was trimmed by 0 bases and J by 4 bases, leaving 10 bases between them. The CDR3 loop is CASSEARVPKNIQYF. In DNA, the CDR3 is TGTGCCAGCAGTGAAGCCAGGGTTCCGAAAAACATTCAGTACTTC.

This chain uses TRBV30 with TRBJ1-3; no clear D. The germline V and J ends were trimmed by 0 bases and 4 bases, with 7 bases remaining between them. The V gene's germline CDR1 is GTSNPN and CDR2 SVGIG (reference sequence). This CDR3 spans 13 amino acids. CDR3 protein: CAWSVSQGNTIYF. DNA of the CDR3: TGTGCCTGGAGTGTATCTCAGGGAAACACCATATATTTT.

The chain is built from TRBV12-3 or TRBV12-4 and TRBJ2-7; 9 bases line up with TRBD2. Losses at the gene ends were 6 bases for V and 1 base for J; bases not matched to a gene: 7. The CDR3 has 15 amino acids. CDR3 sequence (DNA): TGTGCCAGCAGAATGGCGGGAGGGCCGTCCTACGAGCAGTACTTC. Protein sequence: CASRMAGGPSYEQYF.

CDR3 coding DNA: TGTGCCACCAGCGATCACAGGGTGACCTACGAGCAGTACTTC. Its translation is CATSDHRVTYEQYF. The chain employs TRBV15 and TRBJ2-7, with D perhaps matching TRBD1 (6 bases). Germline CDR1 and CDR2: LNHNV and YYDKDF (reference sequence). This CDR3 spans 14 amino acids. V lost 5 bases to trimming and J lost 2 bases, with 13 bases between them.

V gene TRBV7-2 combines with J gene TRBJ2-7, with 10 bases lining up with TRBD2. The CDR3 has 15 residues. In germline, CDR1 is SGHTA, CDR2 FQGNSA. V shed 5 bases and J 2 bases; nucleotides not matched to a gene: 6. The CDR3 here is CASSQTSGTTYEQYF. The CDR3 DNA follows: TGTGCCAGCAGCCAAACTAGCGGGACTACCTACGAGCAGTACTTC.

The rearrangement uses TRBV24-1 and TRBJ2-1; 10 bases agree with TRBD1. Looked up from germline, CDR1 is KGHDR and CDR2 is SFDVKD. The trim removed 3 bases at V and 2 bases at J, leaving 9 bases unmatched. The CDR3 runs 18 residues. This chain's CDR3 is CATSDPSAGTGAYNEQFF. CDR3 nucleotide sequence: TGTGCCACCAGTGATCCTTCAGCCGGGACAGGGGCCTACAATGAGCAGTTCTTC.

The chain recombines TRBV30 with TRBJ1-1; D remains ambiguous. Germline CDR1 GTSNPN, CDR2 SVGIG (reference sequence). The CDR3 loop spans 13 amino acids. V was clipped by 8 bases and J by 1 base, with 14 bases between them. Here the CDR3 DNA reads TGTGCCGGATCCTGGGCGGGGAACACTGAAGCTTTCTTT. This encodes CAGSWAGNTEAFF.

V and J are TRBV15 and TRBJ2-3; TRBD1 is a possible D gene (6 bases). The germline V and J ends were trimmed by 2 bases and 5 bases, with 8 bases remaining between them. Germline CDR1 is LNHNV and CDR2 is YYDKDF (reference sequence). This CDR3 comprises 13 residues. The CDR3 reads CATSRLQGDTQYF. The DNA of the CDR3 is TGTGCCACCAGCAGACTACAGGGAGATACGCAGTATTTT.

This sequence joins TRBV18 and TRBJ2-1; D perhaps matches TRBD1 (5 bases). Germline V lookup: CDR1 KGHSH, CDR2 LQKENI. CDR3 length equals 14 residues. The germline V and J ends were trimmed by 2 bases and 10 bases, with 15 bases remaining between them. The CDR3 region is CASSPAPRWGEQFF. CDR3 bases: TGTGCCAGCTCACCAGCGCCCCGATGGGGCGAGCAGTTCTTC. Full variable domain (remainder filled in from reference TRBV18 and TRBJ2-1): NAGVMQNPRHLVRRRGQEARLRCSPMKGHSHVYWYRQLPEEGLKFMVYLQKENIIDESGMPKERFSAEFPKEGPSILRIQQVVRGDSAAYFCASSPAPRWGEQFFGPGTRLTVL.

This chain's CDR3 is CASSRDGTNTEAFF. In DNA, the CDR3 is TGTGCCAGCAGTCGGGACGGGACGAACACTGAAGCTTTCTTT. The rearrangement links TRBV6-5 to TRBJ1-1, with D perhaps TRBD1 (5 bases). This CDR3 has 14 residues. Trimming removed 5 bases at V and 1 base at J, with 11 bases between. Germline assignment: CDR1 MNHEY and CDR2 SVGAGI.

V is TRBV30 and J is TRBJ1-5; D is perhaps TRBD1 (6 bases). Looked up from germline, CDR1 is GTSNPN and CDR2 is SVGIG (reference sequence). V dropped 4 bases and J dropped 2 bases, with 9 bases sitting between them. This CDR3 has 13 amino acids. Here the CDR3 reads CAWNREGNQPQHF. CDR3 bases: TGTGCCTGGAACAGGGAGGGCAATCAGCCCCAGCATTTT.

This clonotype was seen a single time. The chain recombines TRBV20-1 with TRBJ1-1; D unclear. Trimming cost V 6 bases and J 8 bases, with 16 bases left between them. CDR3 size: 12 residues. Germline values: CDR1 DFQATT, CDR2 SNEGSKA (reference sequence). This chain's CDR3 is CSAPSFKGEAFF. The CDR3 bases are TGCAGTGCCCCATCATTCAAGGGAGAAGCTTTCTTT.

V gene TRBV20-1 combines with J gene TRBJ2-1; D unclear. Germline values: CDR1 DFQATT, CDR2 SNEGSKA (reference sequence). V was trimmed by 0 bases and J by 5 bases, leaving 17 bases between them. The CDR3 length is 16 residues. The CDR3 coding sequence is TGCAGTGCTAGAGAACTAATGAGACCCGGAGACAATGAGCAGTTCTTC. Translating it yields CSARELMRPGDNEQFF.

The genes are TRBV3-1 and TRBJ2-3; 9 bases line up with TRBD2. The germline V gene encodes CDR1 LGHDT and CDR2 YNNKEL (reference sequence). This CDR3 spans 16 amino acids. V shed 3 bases and J 5 bases; nucleotides not matched to a gene: 9. The CDR3 is CASSHSPSGNGDTQYF. Here the CDR3 DNA reads TGTGCCAGCAGCCATAGCCCTAGCGGGAACGGAGATACGCAGTATTTT.

The chain couples TRBV2 to TRBJ2-4, with D perhaps assigned TRBD1 or TRBD2 (6 bases each). Germline lookup yields CDR1 SNHLY and CDR2 FYNNEI. The CDR3 spans 15 residues. V lost 3 bases, J lost 7 bases, and 16 bases lay in between. CDR3 DNA sequence: TGTGCCAGCAGTGAGTGGGGGGCCGCCGGGAACATTCAGTACTTC. Protein: CASSEWGAAGNIQYF.

This sequence joins TRBV29-1 and TRBJ2-1; 7 bases align to TRBD1. V dropped 4 bases and J dropped 7; count of bases not matched to a gene: 10. This CDR3 region has 14 residues. CDR1 and CDR2 from the germline V gene are SQVTM and ANQGSEA. The CDR3 reads CSVARQGVGNEQFF. The CDR3 nucleotides read TGCAGCGTTGCCCGACAGGGAGTTGGGAATGAGCAGTTCTTC.

This clonotype is a singleton in its sample. The chain joins TRBV6-5 to TRBJ1-2; 7 bases fit TRBD1. Trimming took 4 bases from V and 4 from J; bases not matched to a gene: 9. The CDR3 extends over 15 amino acids. Germline CDR1 MNHEY, CDR2 SVGAGI. CDR3 sequence (DNA): TGTGCCAGCAGTTTTATCCGGGACAGACTCTATGGCTACACCTTC. Translated, it gives CASSFIRDRLYGYTF.

The gene calls are TRBV3-1 and TRBJ2-6, with no clear D. CDR3 length equals 13 residues. Germline-derived CDR1 and CDR2 are LGHDT and YNNKEL (reference sequence). V gave up 1 base and J gave up 2 bases, with 0 bases separating them. The CDR3 DNA follows: TGTGCCAGCAGCCAAGCTGGGGCCAACGTCCTGACTTTC. Its translation is CASSQAGANVLTF.

The chain uses TRBV5-4 and TRBJ2-1; D is ambiguous. This CDR3 has 16 amino acids. Per the germline V gene, CDR1 is SGHNT and CDR2 is YYREEE (reference sequence). V was pared by 1 base and J by 2 bases, with 13 bases between. In DNA, the CDR3 is TGTGCCAGCAGCTTGCAAAAGGGATGGGCCTACAATGAGCAGTTCTTC. Translation: CASSLQKGWAYNEQFF.

This clonotype has a handful of counts. This CDR3 is CASSQDQGYEQYF. DNA of the CDR3: TGCGCCAGCAGCCAAGATCAGGGATACGAGCAGTACTTC. The chain carries TRBV4-3 and TRBJ2-7; a possible D gene is TRBD1 (5 bases). Trimming shortened V by 0 bases and J by 4 bases, and 7 bases separated the two germline ends. The CDR3 covers 13 residues. Germline V gene lookup returns CDR1 LGHNA and CDR2 YSLEER.

This clonotype was observed once. The genes are TRBV20-1 and TRBJ2-7, with 8 bases identical to TRBD2. Germline CDR1 DFQATT, CDR2 SNEGSKA (reference sequence). Trimming cost V 6 bases and J 7 bases; bases outside gene matches: 11. The CDR3 spans 13 residues. The CDR3 sequence: CSAAGGLQEEQYF. As DNA, the CDR3 is TGCAGTGCGGCGGGAGGCCTTCAGGAGGAGCAGTACTTC.

V is TRBV6-2 or TRBV6-3 and J is TRBJ1-2; no definite D call. Trimming removed 4 bases from V and 3 bases from J, with 6 bases in between. Germline CDR1 is MNHEY and CDR2 is SVGEGT. The CDR3 consists of 12 residues. This CDR3 is CASSSTDYGYTF. In DNA, the CDR3 is TGTGCCAGCAGTTCCACAGACTATGGCTACACCTTC.

This chain links TRBV12-3 or TRBV12-4 with TRBJ2-7, with D perhaps matching TRBD2 (6 bases). This CDR3 contains 12 residues. Trimming removed 3 bases from V and 7 bases from J, with 10 bases in between. The DNA for the CDR3 is TGTGCCAGCAGTTTGGGGCGGGAAGAGCAGTACTTC. Its protein is CASSLGREEQYF.

The chain carries TRBV30 and TRBJ1-5, with 7 bases aligning to TRBD1. The CDR3 loop spans 13 amino acids. Losses at the gene ends were 6 bases for V and 4 bases for J; bases not matched to a gene: 6. Germline-derived CDR1 and CDR2 are GTSNPN and SVGIG (reference sequence). The CDR3 sequence: CACAGGANQPQHF. The CDR3 coding sequence is TGTGCCTGCGCAGGGGGAGCGAATCAGCCCCAGCATTTT.

This chain joins TRBV7-2 and TRBJ2-2, with D perhaps TRBD2 (5 bases). The CDR3 is 14 residues long. The V gene lost 3 bases and the J gene lost 5 bases, with 10 bases spanning the gap. The germline gives CDR1 SGHTA, CDR2 FQGNSA. CDR3 sequence reads: CASSLDSSTGELFF. The DNA of the CDR3 is TGTGCCAGCAGCTTGGACTCGTCGACCGGGGAGCTGTTTTTT.